The sequence of this T cell receptor beta chain was determined in a study of blood T cell repertoires in COVID-19. Study-level information: Spain, Italy and the United States supplied samples that represented acute and convalescent COVID-19. T cells, B-cell-depleted T cells, or PBMCs supplied cDNA or gDNA.

V shed 6 bases and J 9 bases; nucleotides not matched to a gene: 8. Germline CDR1 reads MNHEY; CDR2 reads SMNVEV (reference sequence). This CDR3 comprises 14 residues. Per the original data handling: Amplified reference gene primers provided the basis for estimating nucleated cell counts. Using immunoSEQ multiplex PCR, the repertoire was profiled, and TCRdb retains in-frame clones only, with some absent. D and trimming come from the DNA, and the V and J calls and clone size come from that table. The data contain roughly 360,000 clones, more than 75% of them seen just once; the ten biggest clones take up more than 1%.

The chain links TRBV27 to TRBJ1-6, with TRBD1 identical over 7 bases. The clonotype originates from a human donor with acute or convalescent COVID-19. The donor label of this sample is uncertain. The specimen was peripheral blood. This CDR3 reads CASRSDRDGSPLHF. Here the CDR3 DNA reads TGTGCCAGCAGGAGCGACAGGGATGGTTCACCCCTCCACTTT.